Following are 8 T cell receptor beta chains from one sample sequenced in a study of blood T cell repertoires in COVID-19. Assay used: immunoSEQ multiplex PCR; TCRdb lists only in-frame clones, some missing. The profile shows roughly 200,000 clones, 82% of them singletons. Material: PBMCs or T cells enriched from blood (not recorded which). Receptors were obtained from a woman in her sixties with acute COVID-19.

The chain recombines TRBV7-2 with TRBJ2-3; 10 bases are shared with TRBD2. The CDR3 runs 15 residues. Germline CDR1 reads SGHTA; CDR2 reads FQGNSA. V shed 4 bases, J shed 7 bases, and the junction held 8 bases outside the gene matches. The CDR3 nucleotides read TGTGCCAGCAGCTCCTCTAGCGGGAGTAGAAATACGCAGTATTTT. Protein product: CASSSSSGSRNTQYF. Full variable domain (rest looked up from reference TRBV7-2 and TRBJ2-3): GAGVSQSPSNKVTEKGKDVELRCDPISGHTALYWYRQSLGQGLEFLIYFQGNSAPDKSGLPSDRFSAERTGGSVSTLTIQRTQQEDSAVYLCASSSSSGSRNTQYFGPGTRLTVL.

V gene TRBV27 combines with J gene TRBJ1-1, with TRBD1 matching 9 bases. The trim removed 4 bases at V and 0 bases at J, leaving 6 bases unmatched. CDR1 is MNHEY, CDR2 SMNVEV, per germline (reference sequence). The CDR3 length is 16 residues. The CDR3 nucleotides are TGTGCCAGCAGTTCGTCAGGACAGGGGATGAACACTGAAGCTTTCTTT. Its translation is CASSSSGQGMNTEAFF.

This rearrangement joins TRBV30 to TRBJ1-5; 7 nucleotides agree with TRBD1. Per germline, CDR1 GTSNPN and CDR2 SVGIG (reference sequence). The CDR3 totals 16 residues. With 1 base clipped from V and 5 bases from J, the junction kept 11 bases outside the gene matches. CDR3 residues: CAWSGGERQGDQPQHF. Written as DNA, the CDR3 is TGTGCCTGGAGTGGGGGGGAGAGACAGGGAGATCAGCCCCAGCATTTT. Full variable domain (remainder filled in from reference TRBV30 and TRBJ1-5): SQTIHQWPATLVQPVGSPLSLECTVEGTSNPNLYWYRQAAGRGLQLLFYSVGIGQISSEVPQNLSASRPQDRQFILSSKKLLLSDSGFYLCAWSGGERQGDQPQHFGDGTRLSIL.

This clone was recorded many times. The genes are TRBV13 and TRBJ1-1; D is ambiguous. CDR1 PRHDT and CDR2 FYEKMQ come from the germline V gene (reference sequence). The germline V and J ends were trimmed by 5 bases and 1 base, with 14 bases remaining between them. The CDR3 covers 15 residues. CDR3 coding DNA: TGTGCCAGCAGCGCGTTACTCGGAGCGAACACTGAAGCTTTCTTT. Amino acid sequence: CASSALLGANTEAFF.

J is TRBJ2-7 and V is TRBV2; tentatively, D is TRBD1 (6 bases). Germline values: CDR1 SNHLY, CDR2 FYNNEI. V was cut by 3 bases and J by 2 bases, with 8 bases left in between. This CDR3 is built from 13 residues. The CDR3 bases are TGTGCCAGCAGTGATTGGACAGCCTACGAGCAGTACTTC. Translation: CASSDWTAYEQYF.

The chain links TRBV5-1 to TRBJ2-5, with TRBD2 as a possible D gene (5 bases). The CDR3 runs 14 residues. Germline values: CDR1 SGHRS, CDR2 YFSETQ. V lost 2 bases and J lost 0, with 8 bases in between. The CDR3 DNA follows: TGCGCCAGCAGCTTCACAGCGGACCAAGAGACCCAGTACTTC. Translated, it gives CASSFTADQETQYF.

The rearrangement joins TRBV7-8 to TRBJ1-2; 7 bases line up with TRBD1. The CDR3 length is 15 residues. V gave up 7 bases and J gave up 0 bases; unmatched junction bases: 8. Germline V gives CDR1 SGHVS, CDR2 FQNEAQ. CDR3 region: CASTSRTGANYGYTF. DNA of the CDR3: TGTGCCAGCACATCCCGAACAGGGGCTAACTATGGCTACACCTTC.

The CDR3 DNA reads as TGCGCCAGCAGCCTTTTCACAGGGGAACACACTGAAGCTTTCTTT. This codes for CASSLFTGEHTEAFF. This chain uses TRBV5-1 with TRBJ1-1, with 7 bases identical to TRBD1. J was trimmed by 3 bases and V by 4 bases; bases with no gene match: 9. Germline CDR1 is SGHRS and CDR2 is YFSETQ. The CDR3 totals 15 residues.